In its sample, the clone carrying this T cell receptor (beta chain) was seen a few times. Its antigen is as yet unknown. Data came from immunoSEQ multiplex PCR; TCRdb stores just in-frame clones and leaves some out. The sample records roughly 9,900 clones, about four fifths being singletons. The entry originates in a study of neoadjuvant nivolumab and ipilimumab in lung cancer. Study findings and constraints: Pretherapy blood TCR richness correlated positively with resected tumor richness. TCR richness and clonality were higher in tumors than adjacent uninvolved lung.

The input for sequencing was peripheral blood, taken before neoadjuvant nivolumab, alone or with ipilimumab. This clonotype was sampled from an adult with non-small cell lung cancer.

CDR3 coding DNA: TGTGCCAGCAATGCAGGGGTCGCCGGCGGAGGCTACACCTTC. This codes for CASNAGVAGGGYTF. V gene TRBV6-5 combines with J gene TRBJ1-2; D is possibly TRBD1 (6 bases). The V and J ends lost 7 bases and 8 bases respectively, with 20 bases between them. This CDR3 has 14 amino acids. CDR1 is MNHEY and CDR2 is SVGAGI in the germline V gene.